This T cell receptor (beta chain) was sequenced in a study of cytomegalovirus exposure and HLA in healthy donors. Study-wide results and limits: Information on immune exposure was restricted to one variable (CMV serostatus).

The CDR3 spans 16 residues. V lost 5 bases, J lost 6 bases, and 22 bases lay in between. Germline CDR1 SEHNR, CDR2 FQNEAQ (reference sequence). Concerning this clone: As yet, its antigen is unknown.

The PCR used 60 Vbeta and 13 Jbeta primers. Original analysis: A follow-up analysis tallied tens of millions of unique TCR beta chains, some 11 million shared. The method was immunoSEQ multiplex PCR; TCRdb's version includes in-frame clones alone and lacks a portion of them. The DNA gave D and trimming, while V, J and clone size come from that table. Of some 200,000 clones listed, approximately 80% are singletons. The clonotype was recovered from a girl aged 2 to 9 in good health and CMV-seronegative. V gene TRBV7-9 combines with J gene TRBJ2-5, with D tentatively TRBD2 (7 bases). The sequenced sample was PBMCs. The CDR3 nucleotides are TGTGCCAGCAGCGTCTCTGCCTCAGGGCGGGGGCAGACCCAGTACTTC. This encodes CASSVSASGRGQTQYF.